One and the same sample provided the 10 T cell receptor beta chains below, sequenced in a study of PD-1 blockade in mismatch repair-deficient tumors. Data came from immunoSEQ multiplex PCR; TCRdb stores just in-frame clones and leaves some out. The table lists some 27,000 clones, approximately 84% of them singletons, with about 2.7% in the top ten. The input for sequencing was PBMCs, taken before pembrolizumab treatment. These receptor sequences come from an adult with mismatch repair-deficient cancer.

The rearrangement links TRBV27 to TRBJ2-1; D is possibly TRBD2 (5 bases). In germline, CDR1 is MNHEY, CDR2 SMNVEV (reference sequence). CDR3 length: 18 residues. The V and J ends lost 5 bases and 0 bases respectively, with 20 bases between them. This CDR3 is CASSPLKTPRGSYNEQFF. CDR3 coding DNA: TGTGCCAGCAGTCCCCTAAAAACCCCACGGGGCTCCTACAATGAGCAGTTCTTC.

The chain links TRBV4-1 to TRBJ2-7, with TRBD2 matching over 13 bases. V lost 4 bases and J lost 7; bases outside the gene matches: 10. Germline V gene lookup returns CDR1 MGHRA and CDR2 YSYEKL. The CDR3 covers 16 residues. CDR3 coding DNA: TGCGCCAGCAGCCTGGGACTAGCGGGATTTGCGAGGGAGCAGTACTTC. It specifies CASSLGLAGFAREQYF.

The CDR3 DNA reads TGTGCCTGGAGTCCGGGACTAGCGGGTGGAGAGACCCAGTACTTC. It codes for CAWSPGLAGGETQYF. The chain has TRBV30 and TRBJ2-5; 12 bases line up with TRBD2. V lost 2 bases to trimming and J lost 4 bases; unmatched junction nucleotides: 5. Germline V gives CDR1 GTSNPN, CDR2 SVGIG (reference sequence). The CDR3 contains 15 residues.

The chain has TRBV7-3 and TRBJ2-2; tentative D call: TRBD2 (6 bases). The CDR3 is made up of 16 amino acids. V dropped 5 bases and J dropped 5 bases, with 18 bases sitting between them. The germline gives CDR1 SGHTA, CDR2 FQGTGA. The chain's CDR3 is CASSDRGRERTGELFF. In nucleotides, the CDR3 is TGTGCCAGCAGCGACCGAGGCCGGGAGAGGACCGGGGAGCTGTTTTTT.

The chain combines TRBV27 with TRBJ2-7; TRBD1 aligns across 11 bases. Looked up from germline, CDR1 is MNHEY and CDR2 is SMNVEV (reference sequence). V gave up 7 bases and J gave up 3 bases; unmatched junction bases: 8. This CDR3 is 15 amino acids long. The CDR3 loop is CASMSGTGGHYEQYF. The DNA for the CDR3 is TGTGCCAGCATGAGTGGGACAGGGGGTCACTACGAGCAGTACTTC.

V gene TRBV28 combines with J gene TRBJ1-6; TRBD1 is a possible D gene (5 bases). V lost 3 bases, J lost 10 bases, and 19 bases lay in between. Per germline, CDR1 MDHEN and CDR2 SYDVKM. The length of the CDR3 is 16 residues. The DNA for the CDR3 is TGTGCCAGCAGTTTCCGTATGGACGGGGGGGACTCACCCCTCCACTTT. Its translation: CASSFRMDGGDSPLHF.

V usage is TRBV5-1 and J usage is TRBJ1-6; 9 nucleotides line up with TRBD1. The CDR3 covers 15 residues. V trimming: 4 bases; J trimming: 7 bases; junction bases outside the gene matches: 6. Germline CDR1 is SGHRS and CDR2 is YFSETQ. CDR3 nucleotides: TGCGCCAGCAGCGGTGGGACAGGGCAGAATTCACCCCTCCACTTT. Translated: CASSGGTGQNSPLHF.

This clone was recorded a few times. The chain has TRBV18 and TRBJ1-1; D call uncertain. The CDR3 spans 12 residues. Germline lookup yields CDR1 KGHSH and CDR2 LQKENI. Trimming shortened V by 6 bases and J by 4 bases, and 9 bases separated the two germline ends. In DNA, the CDR3 is TGTGCCAGCTCCTCCAGTGGCACTGAAGCTTTCTTT. It codes for CASSSSGTEAFF. The full variable domain, in which reference TRBV18 and TRBJ1-1 provide the parts outside the CDR3, is NAGVMQNPRHLVRRRGQEARLRCSPMKGHSHVYWYRQLPEEGLKFMVYLQKENIIDESGMPKERFSAEFPKEGPSILRIQQVVRGDSAAYFCASSSSGTEAFFGQGTRLTVV.

V usage is TRBV6-5 and J usage is TRBJ2-1, with 7 bases identical to TRBD2. The CDR3 is 14 residues long. V was pared by 2 bases and J by 3 bases, with 1 base of the junction left unmatched. Looked up from germline, CDR1 is MNHEY and CDR2 is SVGAGI. CDR3 nucleotides: TGTGCCAGCAGTTACCGGGAGGACTACAATGAGCAGTTCTTC. It encodes CASSYREDYNEQFF.

This sequence joins TRBV6-1 and TRBJ2-3; D unresolved. The length of the CDR3 is 11 residues. V lost 10 bases and J 6 bases, leaving 11 bases between the germline ends. Germline V gene data show CDR1 as MNHNS and CDR2 as SASEGT. The CDR3 bases are TGTGCCACCCGTACAATGGATACGCAGTATTTT. It codes for CATRTMDTQYF.